The clone carrying this T cell receptor (beta chain) was recorded only once. TCRdb reprocessed the RT-PCR reads with MiXCR, giving one entry per CDR3 protein. The repertoire holds about 500,000 distinct CDR3 sequences, 10% to 15% seen once, with less than 15% in the top ten. The data are from a study of response to subunit inactivated influenza vaccine. The CDR3 length is 14 residues. Germline CDR1 reads SGHRS; CDR2 reads YFSETQ. Losses at the gene ends were 5 bases for V and 5 bases for J; bases not matched to a gene: 8. The origin of this receptor is a man between 45 and 60 years old who received an inactivated influenza vaccine. V gene TRBV5-1 combines with J gene TRBJ2-7; 9 bases fit TRBD2. The specimen comprised PBMCs from blood, sampled roughly 6 weeks after vaccination. CDR3 nucleotides: TGCGCCAGCAGGGAAGCGGGGGGACTCGACGAGCAGTACTTC. Translating it yields CASREAGGLDEQYF.